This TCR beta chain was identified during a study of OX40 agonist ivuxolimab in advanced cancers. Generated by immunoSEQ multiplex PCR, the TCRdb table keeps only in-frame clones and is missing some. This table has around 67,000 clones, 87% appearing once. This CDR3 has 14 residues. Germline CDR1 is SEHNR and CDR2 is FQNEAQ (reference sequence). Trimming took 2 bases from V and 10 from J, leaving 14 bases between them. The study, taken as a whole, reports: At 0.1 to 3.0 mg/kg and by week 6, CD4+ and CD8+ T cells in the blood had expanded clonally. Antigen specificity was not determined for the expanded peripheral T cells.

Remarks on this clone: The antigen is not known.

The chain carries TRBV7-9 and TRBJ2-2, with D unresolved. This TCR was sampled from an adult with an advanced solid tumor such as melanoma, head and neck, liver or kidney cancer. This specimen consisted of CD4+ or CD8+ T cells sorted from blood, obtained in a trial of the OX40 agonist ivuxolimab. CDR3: CASSLSAKEKELFF. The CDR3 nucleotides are TGTGCCAGCAGCTTAAGTGCGAAAGAGAAGGAGCTGTTTTTT.